The 30 T cell receptor beta chains below come from one sample, sequenced in a study of T-cell reconstitution after alpha-beta-depleted transplantation in children. Unique molecular identifiers were incorporated into the prepared TCRbeta library. TCRdb independently ran MiXCR on the PCR reads; one entry per CDR3 protein. In the table there are about 610,000 distinct CDR3 sequences, about 10% of which are singletons. Sequenced here: PBMCs from the stem cell graft donor, sampled from the stem cell graft. All receptors derive from a human donor who donated a stem cell graft to a child with acute myeloid leukemia.

The chain employs TRBV4-2 and TRBJ2-1, with 8 positions matching TRBD2. The germline V gene has CDR1 LGHNA and CDR2 YNFKEQ. CDR3 length: 20 amino acids. The V segment lost 3 bases and the J segment 2 bases; nucleotides outside the gene matches: 18. In DNA, the CDR3 is TGTGCCAGCAGCCACAGCCTCGGGAGGGCCTTGGTTATCGCCTACAATGAGCAGTTCTTC. Translated, it gives CASSHSLGRALVIAYNEQFF.

This sequence joins TRBV7-3 and TRBJ2-6; weak D call: TRBD2 (5 bases). The CDR3 length is 15 residues. The germline gives CDR1 SGHTA, CDR2 FQGTGA. V was pared by 1 base and J by 2 bases, with 6 bases between. The DNA for the CDR3 is TGTGCCAGCAGCTTAATGGAGGCTGGGGCCAACGTCCTGACTTTC. Translation: CASSLMEAGANVLTF.

This clonotype occurred many times. The germline gene is not matched at one end of the junction; a read error may be the cause. The rearrangement uses TRBV7-2 and TRBJ2-5, with 9 bases aligning to TRBD1. Per the germline V gene, CDR1 is SGHTA and CDR2 is FQGNSA. The CDR3 totals 14 residues. In nucleotides, the CDR3 is TGTGCCAGCAGATTAGGGACAGGGATAGAGACCCAGTACTTC. Translating gives CASRLGTGIETQYF.

J is TRBJ2-1 and V is TRBV7-8, with D perhaps TRBD1 or TRBD2 (7 bases each). CDR3 size: 16 residues. Germline V gene data show CDR1 as SGHVS and CDR2 as FQNEAQ. Trimming stripped 5 bases from V and 3 bases from J, with 17 bases between. CDR3 sequence reads: CASSPWGGQIYNEQFF. The DNA for the CDR3 is TGTGCCAGCAGCCCATGGGGGGGACAGATCTACAATGAGCAGTTCTTC.

This clonotype was observed many times. The chain employs TRBV20-1 and TRBJ1-4; D not resolved. CDR1 DFQATT and CDR2 SNEGSKA come from the germline V gene (reference sequence). V was cut by 0 bases and J by 3 bases, with 11 bases left in between. CDR3 length: 15 amino acids. The CDR3 region has the DNA TGCAGTGCTAGAGATTTATCGTCCTCTAATGAAAAACTGTTTTTT. The encoded protein is CSARDLSSSNEKLFF.

This clonotype was observed many times. The V gene is TRBV14, the J gene TRBJ1-1; D call uncertain. The ends were cut back, 0 bases at V and 4 bases at J, with 9 bases in the middle. The CDR3 has 14 amino acids. In germline, CDR1 is SGHDN, CDR2 FVKESK. CDR3 sequence reads: CASSQELMGTEAFF. The CDR3 DNA reads as TGTGCCAGCAGCCAAGAACTAATGGGCACTGAAGCTTTCTTT.

This clonotype was seen more than once but under ten times. The rearrangement uses TRBV14 and TRBJ1-2; D gene unclear. In germline, CDR1 is SGHDN, CDR2 FVKESK. The length of the CDR3 is 15 residues. V lost 0 bases to trimming and J lost 4 bases, with 12 bases between them. CDR3 region: CASSQDLADVYGYTF. CDR3 sequence (DNA): TGTGCCAGCAGCCAAGATTTGGCGGACGTCTATGGCTACACCTTC.

This clonotype has only a few counts. Here the CDR3 DNA reads TGTGCCACCAGCAGAGCCAGGACCAGATACGAGCAGTACTTC. It yields the protein CATSRARTRYEQYF. The chain has TRBV15 and TRBJ2-7, with D unclear. V lost 1 base and J 4 bases, leaving 11 bases between the germline ends. Germline V gene data show CDR1 as LNHNV and CDR2 as YYDKDF (reference sequence). The CDR3 length is 14 residues.

This chain uses TRBV5-1 with TRBJ2-4, with 10 bases aligning to TRBD2. The CDR3 consists of 17 residues. After removal of 3 bases from V and 5 bases from J, the junction contained 11 bases not matched to a gene. CDR1 is SGHRS, CDR2 YFSETQ, per germline. CDR3 sequence reads: CASSSRRLAGGENIQYF. In nucleotides, the CDR3 is TGCGCCAGCAGCTCCCGGCGGTTAGCGGGAGGTGAAAACATTCAGTACTTC.

This clonotype was counted ten times or more. CDR3 sequence reads: CASSLWGYNEQFF. The CDR3 DNA sequence: TGTGCCAGCAGTTTGTGGGGTTACAATGAGCAGTTCTTC. The gene calls are TRBV27 and TRBJ2-1, with D unresolved. The V end was cut by 3 bases, the J end by 4 bases, with 7 bases between. Germline CDR1 MNHEY, CDR2 SMNVEV (reference sequence). The CDR3 loop spans 13 amino acids.

This clonotype was counted ten times or more. The DNA of the CDR3 is TGTGCCAGCAGCTACGGGACAGGGCCCACAGATACGCAGTATTTT. This encodes CASSYGTGPTDTQYF. The rearrangement links TRBV7-8 to TRBJ2-3; TRBD1 matches 9 bases. V trimming: 4 bases; J trimming: 2 bases; junction bases outside the gene matches: 4. This CDR3 has 15 amino acids. Germline CDR1 and CDR2: SGHVS and FQNEAQ.

As for this clonotype: Being one base from a much bigger clone, this may be a read error. The rearrangement links TRBV28 to TRBJ2-2; no firm D call. V lost 4 bases and J lost 2, with 14 bases in between. This CDR3 comprises 16 residues. Germline values: CDR1 MDHEN, CDR2 SYDVKM. In DNA, the CDR3 is TGTGCCAGCAGTTCCCCTCGTGGGATTAACACCGGGGAGCTGTTTTTT. Protein sequence: CASSSPRGINTGELFF.

This clonotype was seen repeatedly, ten times or more. V and J are TRBV20-1 and TRBJ2-7, with TRBD2 identical over 11 bases. The CDR3 has 14 amino acids. The germline V gene encodes CDR1 DFQATT and CDR2 SNEGSKA (reference sequence). V dropped 2 bases and J dropped 4; count of bases not matched to a gene: 4. CDR3 coding DNA: TGCAGTGCTAGAATAACTAGCGGGAGATACGAGCAGTACTTC. This gives the protein CSARITSGRYEQYF.

The CDR3 coding sequence is TGCGCCAGCAGCTTGGCCCCCTCAAACTACGAGCAGTACTTC. Its translation: CASSLAPSNYEQYF. The rearrangement links TRBV5-1 to TRBJ2-7, with D hard to call. V lost 0 bases and J 3 bases, leaving 10 bases between the germline ends. This CDR3 has 14 residues. Per the germline V gene, CDR1 is SGHRS and CDR2 is YFSETQ.

This clonotype was recorded at least ten times. V is TRBV7-2 and J is TRBJ2-7, with D possibly TRBD2 on 6 matching bases. V dropped 7 bases and J dropped 2 bases, with 18 bases sitting between them. Per germline, CDR1 SGHTA and CDR2 FQGNSA. This CDR3 is 15 amino acids long. CDR3 nucleotides: TGTGCCAGCACCCAGAGGGTCGGGAGAGCCTACGAGCAGTACTTC. Protein: CASTQRVGRAYEQYF.

The chain joins TRBV4-3 to TRBJ2-5; D might be TRBD1 or TRBD2, each matching 6 bases. Germline V lookup: CDR1 LGHNA, CDR2 YSLEER. V was clipped by 0 bases and J by 9 bases, with 20 bases between them. The CDR3 covers 16 residues. CDR3 amino acids: CASSQEPGGGLGAQYF. The DNA for the CDR3 is TGCGCCAGCAGCCAAGAACCAGGAGGGGGGTTAGGGGCCCAGTACTTC.

This clonotype came up many times. The chain has TRBV5-1 and TRBJ2-5; D remains ambiguous. Per the germline V gene, CDR1 is SGHRS and CDR2 is YFSETQ. The CDR3 is made up of 11 amino acids. Trimming left V 1 base short and J 5 bases short, with 3 bases between. CDR3 nucleotides: TGCGCCAGCAGCTTGATTGAGACCCAGTACTTC. Residues: CASSLIETQYF.

As to this clonotype: A much larger clone sits a single nucleotide away, making a read error possible. This chain joins TRBV29-1 and TRBJ2-5; the D is unclear. Germline values: CDR1 SQVTM, CDR2 ANQGSEA. V lost 4 bases, J lost 3 bases, and 3 bases lay in between. The CDR3 is made up of 10 amino acids. This CDR3 is CSVGEETQYF. The CDR3 DNA reads as TGCAGCGTTGGAGAAGAGACCCAGTACTTC.

The chain combines TRBV6-2 or TRBV6-3 with TRBJ2-2, with 10 bases identical to TRBD2. The CDR3 is 17 residues long. The germline V gene has CDR1 MNHEY and CDR2 SVGEGT. The junction had 5 bases not matched to a gene; V was cut back by 2 bases and J by 2 bases. The CDR3 reads CASSYPGLAANTGELFF. In nucleotides, the CDR3 is TGTGCCAGCAGTTACCCCGGACTAGCGGCAAACACCGGGGAGCTGTTTTTT.

This clonotype was recorded at least ten times. The V gene is TRBV27, the J gene TRBJ2-5; TRBD2 matches at 7 bases. Losses at the gene ends were 2 bases for V and 4 bases for J; bases not matched to a gene: 10. The CDR3 length is 16 residues. The germline gives CDR1 MNHEY, CDR2 SMNVEV (reference sequence). The DNA for the CDR3 is TGTGCCAGCAGTTTAATGTACGGCGGGAGTCGAGAGACCCAGTACTTC. Its protein product is CASSLMYGGSRETQYF.

The chain links TRBV6-6 to TRBJ1-2; 8 nucleotides align to TRBD1. This CDR3 region has 13 residues. Germline assignment: CDR1 MNHNY and CDR2 SVGAGI (reference sequence). J was trimmed by 5 bases and V by 6 bases; bases with no gene match: 5. The CDR3 loop reads CASRDRATYGYTF. The CDR3 region has the DNA TGTGCCAGCAGGGACAGGGCTACATATGGCTACACCTTC.

In its sample, this clonotype was seen many times. The V call is TRBV7-3, the J call TRBJ2-1, with D unclear. With 2 bases removed from V and 2 bases from J, the gap between germline ends came to 4 bases. The CDR3 sequence is 13 residues long. Germline V gene sequence: CDR1 SGHTA, CDR2 FQGTGA. Here the CDR3 DNA reads TGTGCCAGCAGCTTAGGCGCCTACAATGAGCAGTTCTTC. Its protein is CASSLGAYNEQFF.

V usage is TRBV5-5 and J usage is TRBJ1-6, with 8 bases aligning to TRBD1. V trimming: 1 base; J trimming: 5 bases; junction bases outside the gene matches: 8. CDR1 is SGHKS, CDR2 YYEKEE, per germline (reference sequence). CDR3 length: 17 residues. The CDR3 loop is CASSLTGTGTHNSPLHF. The CDR3 DNA is TGTGCCAGCAGCTTGACCGGGACAGGAACGCATAATTCACCCCTCCACTTT. Looking up the rest from reference TRBV5-5 and TRBJ1-6 gives the full variable domain: DAGVTQSPTHLIKTRGQQVTLRCSPISGHKSVSWYQQVLGQGPQFIFQYYEKEERGRGNFPDRFSARQFPNYSSELNVNALLLGDSALYLCASSLTGTGTHNSPLHFGNGTRLTVT.

This clonotype has a count of ten or more. This chain links TRBV29-1 with TRBJ2-7, with D perhaps matching TRBD1 (5 bases). The CDR3 covers 12 residues. CDR1 and CDR2 from the germline V gene are SQVTM and ANQGSEA. With 4 bases removed from V and 5 bases from J, the gap between germline ends came to 12 bases. Written as DNA, the CDR3 is TGCAGCGTTGTGGTAGGGGTGGACGAGCAGTACTTC. Translation: CSVVVGVDEQYF.

This clonotype appeared many times. The gene calls are TRBV30 and TRBJ1-3; no reliable D call. CDR3 length equals 12 residues. CDR1 GTSNPN and CDR2 SVGIG come from the germline V gene (reference sequence). Trimming left V 3 bases short and J 0 bases short, with 3 bases between. The CDR3 region is CAWSASGNTIYF. For the CDR3, the DNA is TGTGCCTGGAGCGCCTCTGGAAACACCATATATTTT.

The chain links TRBV20-1 to TRBJ1-4; 7 positions match TRBD1. Trimming took 3 bases from V and 2 from J; bases not matched to a gene: 6. Germline V gene data show CDR1 as DFQATT and CDR2 as SNEGSKA (reference sequence). This CDR3 is built from 15 residues. CDR3 sequence: CSASVGTDTNEKLFF. As DNA, the CDR3 is TGCAGTGCTAGTGTAGGGACAGATACTAATGAAAAACTGTTTTTT.

This clonotype was counted only a few times. The CDR3 region has the DNA TGCAGTGCTAGACAGGGGTTCTTCAATGAGCAGTTCTTC. Translating gives CSARQGFFNEQFF. The rearrangement joins TRBV20-1 to TRBJ2-1, with D maybe TRBD1 (6 bases). Trimming left V 2 bases short and J 6 bases short, with 11 bases between. This CDR3 contains 13 residues. Germline CDR1 and CDR2: DFQATT and SNEGSKA (reference sequence).

The CDR3, as DNA: TGCAGTGCTAGCCCCTCTTCTGGAGCCGATGAGCAGTTCTTC. Translation gives CSASPSSGADEQFF. The chain links TRBV20-1 to TRBJ2-1; the D is unclear. Germline V gene sequence: CDR1 DFQATT, CDR2 SNEGSKA (reference sequence). This CDR3 is built from 14 residues. V shed 3 bases and J shed 8 bases, with 17 bases lying between them.

This clonotype was observed at least ten times. The rearrangement uses TRBV4-3 and TRBJ2-1; 8 positions agree with TRBD2. Germline V gene sequence: CDR1 LGHNA, CDR2 YSLEER. The junction had 15 bases not matched to a gene; V was cut back by 3 bases and J by 11 bases. The CDR3 totals 16 residues. The CDR3 reads CASSQGAGTSGGKQFF. Here the CDR3 DNA reads TGCGCCAGCAGCCAGGGGGCAGGGACTAGTGGAGGGAAGCAGTTCTTC.

The CDR3 region has the DNA TGTGCCAGCAGTTACTCTACTGAGCAGTTCTTC. This gives the protein CASSYSTEQFF. The J gene is TRBJ2-1, the V gene TRBV6-2 or TRBV6-3; D not resolved. The CDR3 spans 11 residues. Trimming took 0 bases from V and 9 from J, leaving 3 bases between them. Looked up from germline, CDR1 is MNHEY and CDR2 is SVGEGT.